This T cell receptor beta chain was captured by sequencing in a study of beta chain features in type 1 diabetes. Study-wide results and caveats: Since sequencing was performed on cDNA, cells with high TCR expression could be over-represented. The naive, central memory and Treg TCRB repertoires showed an apparent similarity that was greater among patients than among healthy donors.

Sorting with CD45RO/CCR7/CD25/CD127/CD95/CD27 yielded naive, central memory, regulatory and stem-like memory CD4+ cells. Reverse transcription of all isolated RNA meant that expressed TCRB transcripts were sequenced. The read count averaged approximately 4 million across naive, central memory and regulatory T cell samples. The method was immunoSEQ multiplex PCR; TCRdb's version includes in-frame clones alone and lacks a portion of them. Of 250,000 to 350,000 clones in the sample, approximately 14% were seen once. This clone was detected a few times. Antigen: not known. CDR1 is GTSNPN, CDR2 SVGIG, per germline (reference sequence). Germline trimming cut 4 bases from V and 2 bases from J; bases unmatched to any gene: 9. The CDR3 runs 17 residues.

This clonotype was obtained from a man in his thirties or forties in good health. The V gene is TRBV30, the J gene TRBJ2-1; 12 nucleotides line up with TRBD2. Sequencing was done on a sample of central memory CD4+ T cells from blood. As DNA, the CDR3 is TGTGCCTGGACCACAGGGGCTAGCGGGAGGGCCTACAATGAGCAGTTCTTC. This translates into CAWTTGASGRAYNEQFF.